This is a list of T cell receptor beta chains from one sample in a study of T-cell memory formation after mild COVID-19. TCRdb used MiXCR to reprocess the 5' RACE reads, holding one entry per CDR3 protein. Of around 220,000 distinct CDR3 sequences in the sample, 15% to 20% were seen once. The sequencing input was PBMCs or a T cell subset sorted from them (not recorded which). The receptor set was obtained from a young man who had mild COVID-19 (a few samples of this study predate the infection). Cell type and time point are not known. Each CDR3 is given with its conserved first and last residue. A D gene is named only where the DNA matches it firmly. Expanded clones are given a class, and other clones once, few, many or no size at all.

>TRBJ2-5|few|-|TRBV5-1
TGCGCCAGCAGCTTGGCTCTAGCATTAGGCCAAGAGACCCAGTACTTC
CASSLALALGQETQYF
>TRBJ2-1|few|-|TRBV19
TGTGCCAGTATGGTCAGCTCCTACAATGAGCAGTTCTTC
CASMVSSYNEQFF
>TRBJ1-1|few|-|TRBV6-1
TGTGCCAGCAGTGAAAGGCCTCGGAACACTGAAGCTTTCTTT
CASSERPRNTEAFF
>TRBJ2-2|-|TRBD2|TRBV11-2
TGTGCCAGCATTGGGACCAGCGGGGCGCCTCTAGCCGGGGAGCTGTTTTTT
CASIGTSGAPLAGELFF
>TRBJ1-2|-|TRBD1|TRBV29-1
TGCAGCGCCCATAACAGGGGAGGTGGCTACACCTTC
CSAHNRGGGYTF
>TRBJ2-2|many|-|TRBV7-9
TGTGCCAGTAGGGGCCAGACGAACACCGGGGAGCTGTTTTTT
CASRGQTNTGELFF
>TRBJ1-2|-|TRBD1|TRBV20-1
TGCAGTGCTAGGCCGACAGGGCTGGATGGCTACACCTTC
CSARPTGLDGYTF
>TRBJ1-4|many|TRBD1|TRBV28
TGTGCCACACAGGGGGCGAATGAAAAACTGTTTTTT
CATQGANEKLFF
>TRBJ2-2|few|TRBD2|TRBV7-8
TGTGCCAGCAGCTCAGCGCGGGGGAGGTCCGGGGAGCTGTTTTTT
CASSSARGRSGELFF
>TRBJ2-3|few|-|TRBV19
TGTGCCAGTAGTATGGTAGGACCCCCTGTTGCGTATTTT
CASSMVGPPVAYF
>TRBJ1-2|-|-|TRBV9
TGTGCCAGCAGCGTAGCTTCCCAGTTATTCCATGGCTACACCTTC
CASSVASQLFHGYTF
>TRBJ2-7|few|-|TRBV29-1
TGCAGCGTTTCAATCTGGGGGGGCAACTACGAGCAGTACTTC
CSVSIWGGNYEQYF
>TRBJ2-2|few|-|TRBV5-1
TGCGCCAGCAGCTTGGCCACAGGGTACACCGGGGAGCTGTTTTTT
CASSLATGYTGELFF
>TRBJ2-7|-|-|TRBV29-1
TGCAGCGTTGAAGGGAGGACACCCTACGAGCAGTACTTC
CSVEGRTPYEQYF
>TRBJ1-1|-|-|TRBV3-1
TGTGCCAGCAGCCAAGGGAACGGCCGTCGGGCTTTCTTT
CASSQGNGRRAFF
>TRBJ2-3|-|TRBD2|TRBV5-1
TGCGCCAGCAGCGGATCCGGACTAGCGGGGACAGATACGCAGTATTTT
CASSGSGLAGTDTQYF
>TRBJ2-7|many|-|TRBV5-1
TGCGCCAGCAGGAAGGACAGTTCTAGCTCCTACGAGCAGTACTTC
CASRKDSSSSYEQYF
>TRBJ2-7|few|TRBD1|TRBV12-3/TRBV12-4
TGTGCCAGCAGTTCTCTAAGGGACAGAGGCTCCTACGAGCAGTACTTC
CASSSLRDRGSYEQYF
>TRBJ2-1|-|-|TRBV15
TGTGCCACCAGCAGAGATCGTCTCTCCTACAATGAGCAGTTCTTC
CATSRDRLSYNEQFF
>TRBJ1-2|-|-|TRBV10-3
TGTGCCGCTCAGGGGCTACGAGGCCATGGCTACACCTTC
CAAQGLRGHGYTF
>TRBJ1-5|few|-|TRBV12-3/TRBV12-4
TGTGCCAGCAGCTCTACGACAGGCGGGTTGCCCCAGCATTTT
CASSSTTGGLPQHF
>TRBJ2-2|-|-|TRBV7-8
TGTGCCAGCAGCCCTAGGGGCAGGGTCGGCACCGGGGAGCTGTTTTTT
CASSPRGRVGTGELFF
>TRBJ2-5|few|-|TRBV6-5
TGTGCCAGCAGTCAGGGTTTGGAGACCCAGTACTTC
CASSQGLETQYF
>TRBJ1-5|-|-|TRBV5-1
TGCGCCAGCAGCTTGATTCCTGGGGAGCAGCCCCAGCATTTT
CASSLIPGEQPQHF